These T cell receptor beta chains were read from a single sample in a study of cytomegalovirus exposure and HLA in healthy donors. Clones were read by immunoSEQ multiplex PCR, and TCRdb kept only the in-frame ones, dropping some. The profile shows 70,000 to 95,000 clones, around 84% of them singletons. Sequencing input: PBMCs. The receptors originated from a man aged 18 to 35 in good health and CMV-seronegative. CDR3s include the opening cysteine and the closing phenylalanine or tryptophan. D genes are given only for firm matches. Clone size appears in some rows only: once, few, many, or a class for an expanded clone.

TGTGCCAGCAGTGCGCGGCCCCGGGATGAGCAGTTCTTC	CASSARPRDEQFF	few	TRBV2	-	TRBJ2-1
TGTGCCAGCAGCTCGGGACAGGGTATCACTGAAGCTTTCTTT	CASSSGQGITEAFF	-	TRBV11-2	TRBD1	TRBJ1-1
TGTGCCTGTACAGGGCACTCTGAAGCTTTCTTT	CACTGHSEAFF	-	TRBV30	-	TRBJ1-1
TGTGCCAGCAGCGGAGGGGCCCCGGGACAGGGAAGATATGGCTACACCTTC	CASSGGAPGQGRYGYTF	-	TRBV5-4	TRBD1	TRBJ1-2
TGTGCCAGCAGCCGAGAGACAGGGTTCGGGGAGCTGTTTTTT	CASSRETGFGELFF	once	TRBV7-3	TRBD1	TRBJ2-2
TGCGCCAGCAGCTTGACAGGGGAGAATCAGCCCCAGCATTTT	CASSLTGENQPQHF	once	TRBV5-1	TRBD1	TRBJ1-5
TGCGCCAGCAGCCCGCGACAGGGAGGTCGCACAGATACGCAGTATTTT	CASSPRQGGRTDTQYF	-	TRBV5-1	-	TRBJ2-3
TGTGCCAGTAGTATCCCTCCAACCTCGGCCATATATTTT	CASSIPPTSAIYF	-	TRBV19	-	TRBJ1-3
TGTGCCAGCTCAACGAACGAACCGGACAGGTTCAATCAGCCCCAGCATTTT	CASSTNEPDRFNQPQHF	-	TRBV18	TRBD1	TRBJ1-5
TGTGCCAGCAGTCGGCATACGGGGGTGGATTATGGCTACACCTTC	CASSRHTGVDYGYTF	-	TRBV25-1	-	TRBJ1-2